These 28 T cell receptor beta chains were sequenced from one sample in a study of T cell changes during pregnancy in multiple sclerosis. Assay: immunoSEQ multiplex PCR; the TCRdb copy retains only in-frame clones and omits some. The sample gives roughly 57,000 clones, 90% of which show up once; roughly 3.2% is in the top ten. Sequenced material: CD8+ T cells from peripheral blood mononuclear cells, taken before pregnancy. The receptor source for this set is a female donor with multiple sclerosis, enrolled in a pregnancy study.

Written as DNA, the CDR3 is TGTGCCAGCAGCCCATGGGCGGGCGGGGGCACCGGGGAGCTGTTTTTT. Amino acids: CASSPWAGGGTGELFF. J is TRBJ2-2 and V is TRBV9; TRBD2 aligns across 7 bases. Looked up from germline, CDR1 is SGDLS and CDR2 is YYNGEE. The CDR3 contains 16 residues. J was trimmed by 4 bases and V by 4 bases; bases with no gene match: 10.

The chain combines TRBV27 with TRBJ1-2, with unresolved D. V lost 6 bases and J 4 bases, leaving 12 bases between the germline ends. There are 13 residues in the CDR3. The V gene's germline CDR1 is MNHEY and CDR2 SMNVEV (reference sequence). The CDR3 region has the DNA TGTGCCAGCAGCCTCGGCGGAATCTATGGCTACACCTTC. Residues: CASSLGGIYGYTF.

The CDR3 sequence: CASSFGLGSYNEQFF. CDR3 bases: TGTGCCAGCAGCTTCGGACTAGGCTCCTACAATGAGCAGTTCTTC. The chain joins TRBV7-3 to TRBJ2-1; 7 nucleotides align to TRBD2. J lost 0 bases, V lost 3 bases, and 2 bases had no gene match. CDR1 and CDR2 from the germline V gene are SGHTA and FQGTGA. The CDR3 totals 15 residues.

This chain joins TRBV4-3 and TRBJ1-1; D gene ambiguous. With 0 bases removed from V and 6 bases from J, the gap between germline ends came to 8 bases. CDR3 size: 13 residues. Looked up from germline, CDR1 is LGHNA and CDR2 is YSLEER. The CDR3 bases are TGCGCCAGCAGCCAAGAAAGGCGGGCTGAAGCTTTCTTT. Amino acids: CASSQERRAEAFF.

This rearrangement joins TRBV9 to TRBJ1-2; TRBD1 matches 7 bases. Germline V gives CDR1 SGDLS, CDR2 YYNGEE. The CDR3 contains 15 residues. The J segment lost 4 bases and the V segment lost 4 bases, leaving 10 bases of the junction unmatched. CDR3 in DNA: TGTGCCAGCAGCCGCTACGGGGACAGCACCTATGGCTACACCTTC. This sequence encodes CASSRYGDSTYGYTF.

This clone was recorded once. V gene TRBV29-1 combines with J gene TRBJ1-2; no firm D call. Deletions cut 7 bases from V and 7 bases from J, with 13 bases between. CDR1 and CDR2 from the germline V gene are SQVTM and ANQGSEA. CDR3 length: 11 amino acids. The CDR3 DNA is TGCAGCGCCCCCGGGGTTGGTGGCTACACCTTC. Its protein product is CSAPGVGGYTF. Based on the CDR3 plus reference TRBV29-1 and TRBJ1-2, the full variable domain is SAVISQKPSRDICQRGTSLTIQCQVDSQVTMMFWYRQQPGQSLTLIATANQGSEATYESGFVIDKFPISRPNLTFSTLTVSNMSPEDSSIYLCSAPGVGGYTFGSGTRLTVV.

The chain recombines TRBV7-9 with TRBJ1-4; TRBD1 matches 9 bases. Losses at the gene ends were 3 bases for V and 3 bases for J; bases not matched to a gene: 2. Germline CDR1 is SEHNR and CDR2 is FQNEAQ (reference sequence). The CDR3 contains 15 residues. The CDR3: CASSLGTGPNEKLFF. The CDR3 DNA reads as TGTGCCAGCAGCTTGGGGACAGGGCCTAATGAAAAACTGTTTTTT.

The J gene is TRBJ1-1, the V gene TRBV5-8; D is perhaps TRBD1 (6 bases). The CDR3 length is 17 residues. V lost 2 bases and J 2 bases, leaving 19 bases between the germline ends. Looked up from germline, CDR1 is SGHTS and CDR2 is YDEGEE. CDR3 loop: CASSFGGGQGDNTEAFF. CDR3 bases: TGTGCCAGCAGCTTCGGGGGGGGGCAGGGAGATAACACTGAAGCTTTCTTT.

This clone was counted a single time. V gene TRBV15 combines with J gene TRBJ2-7; the D gene is possibly TRBD2 (6 bases). The V end was cut by 2 bases, the J end by 5 bases, with 16 bases between. This CDR3 comprises 15 residues. Germline CDR1 reads LNHNV; CDR2 reads YYDKDF (reference sequence). In DNA form, the CDR3 reads TGTGCCACCAGCAGAACCGTGGGGGGAAGCGACGAGCAGTACTTC. Amino acid sequence: CATSRTVGGSDEQYF.

The genes are TRBV10-2 and TRBJ1-3, with a tentative D call TRBD1 (5 bases). Germline V gene sequence: CDR1 WSHSY, CDR2 SAAADI. There are 15 residues in the CDR3. Trimming pared 7 bases from V and 0 bases from J, leaving 13 bases between. The CDR3 loop reads CASMGLGGSGNTIYF. CDR3 nucleotide sequence: TGCGCCAGCATGGGTTTGGGGGGCTCTGGAAACACCATATATTTT.

The J gene is TRBJ2-3, the V gene TRBV13, with 8 nucleotides matching TRBD2. The CDR3 covers 16 residues. With V trimmed by 3 bases and J by 0 bases, 5 bases remained unmatched. The germline CDR1 and CDR2 sequences are PRHDT and FYEKMQ (reference sequence). The CDR3 DNA sequence: TGTGCCAGCAGCTTGGGTAGCGGGGCTAGCACAGATACGCAGTATTTT. This encodes CASSLGSGASTDTQYF.

Regarding this clone: At one boundary the junction diverges from the germline segment, which might be a read error. The chain is built from TRBV10-3 and TRBJ2-5; D gene ambiguous. CDR1 and CDR2 from the germline V gene are ENHRY and SYGVKD. The CDR3 sequence is 14 residues long. The CDR3 region is CAIGDGRYQETQYF. The CDR3 DNA reads TGTGCCATCGGTGACGGTCGGTACCAAGAGACCCAGTACTTC.

The V and J genes are TRBV9 and TRBJ2-7; 7 bases line up with TRBD2. The CDR3 consists of 16 residues. CDR1 is SGDLS, CDR2 YYNGEE, per germline. V gave up 4 bases and J gave up 4 bases; unmatched junction bases: 14. CDR3 sequence (DNA): TGTGCCAGCAGCCTGGGATCCGGGACGGGAGGATACGAGCAGTACTTC. Residues: CASSLGSGTGGYEQYF.

For the CDR3, the DNA is TGTGCCATACGGGAGAACACCGGGGAGCTGTTTTTT. The encoded protein is CAIRENTGELFF. V is TRBV10-3 and J is TRBJ2-2; a possible D gene is TRBD2 (5 bases). V was pared by 9 bases and J by 1 base, with 6 bases between. In germline, CDR1 is ENHRY, CDR2 SYGVKD. The CDR3 runs 12 residues.

The gene calls are TRBV10-3 and TRBJ1-1; D is uncertain. Germline CDR1 and CDR2: ENHRY and SYGVKD. V dropped 7 bases and J dropped 3 bases, with 12 bases sitting between them. The CDR3 is 13 amino acids. The CDR3 region is CAIKPGEDTEAFF. Written as DNA, the CDR3 is TGTGCCATCAAACCGGGAGAGGACACTGAAGCTTTCTTT.

The J gene is TRBJ1-5, the V gene TRBV19; D remains unclear. The germline gives CDR1 LNHDA, CDR2 SQIVND (reference sequence). V was cut by 1 base and J by 6 bases, with 4 bases left in between. The CDR3 consists of 12 residues. The DNA of the CDR3 is TGTGCCAGTAGTATAGCGGGTCAGCCCCAGCATTTT. This encodes CASSIAGQPQHF.

The CDR3 bases are TGTGCCAGCAGCCCCCCGACTAGCAATGAGCAGTTCTTC. It translates to CASSPPTSNEQFF. The rearrangement links TRBV7-3 to TRBJ2-1, with TRBD2 as a possible D gene (6 bases). CDR3 length equals 13 residues. With 5 bases removed from V and 6 bases from J, the gap between germline ends came to 11 bases. Germline V gives CDR1 SGHTA, CDR2 FQGTGA.

The chain has TRBV9 and TRBJ2-1; weak D call: TRBD2 (7 bases). CDR1 is SGDLS, CDR2 YYNGEE, per germline. The CDR3 loop spans 16 amino acids. V lost 2 bases to trimming and J lost 0 bases, with 12 bases between them. In nucleotides, the CDR3 is TGTGCCAGCAGCGTGGGGGGGGGCAGCTCCTACAATGAGCAGTTCTTC. Encoded protein: CASSVGGGSSYNEQFF.

In its sample, this clone was seen once. V and J are TRBV9 and TRBJ1-1, with D uncertain. Germline values: CDR1 SGDLS, CDR2 YYNGEE. The CDR3 spans 12 residues. V lost 4 bases, J lost 7 bases, and 11 bases lay in between. CDR3 region: CASSSTGFEAFF. DNA of the CDR3: TGTGCCAGCAGCTCCACGGGGTTTGAAGCTTTCTTT. Full variable domain (outside the CDR3, taken from reference TRBV9 and TRBJ1-1): DSGVTQTPKHLITATGQRVTLRCSPRSGDLSVYWYQQSLDQGLQFLIQYYNGEERAKGNILERFSAQQFPDLHSELNLSSLELGDSALYFCASSSTGFEAFFGQGTRLTVV.

The gene calls are TRBV18 and TRBJ2-3, with D possibly being TRBD2 (6 bases). The CDR3 sequence is 16 residues long. The germline V gene encodes CDR1 KGHSH and CDR2 LQKENI. Trimming pared 6 bases from V and 3 bases from J, leaving 19 bases between. CDR3 in DNA: TGTGCCAGCTCCCCCCTGGAGGGGCAAGGTACAGATACGCAGTATTTT. Amino acids: CASSPLEGQGTDTQYF.

The chain links TRBV9 to TRBJ1-2, with a possible D match to TRBD1 (5 bases). Germline V gives CDR1 SGDLS, CDR2 YYNGEE. The CDR3 contains 17 residues. Trimming removed 0 bases from V and 0 bases from J, with 15 bases in between. The CDR3 region has the DNA TGTGCCAGCAGCGTAGAAGGCAGGGATACGCCTAACTATGGCTACACCTTC. Amino acid sequence: CASSVEGRDTPNYGYTF.

The J gene is TRBJ2-7, the V gene TRBV29-1; 8 nucleotides align to TRBD1. CDR3 length: 12 amino acids. Per germline, CDR1 SQVTM and CDR2 ANQGSEA. The trim removed 6 bases at V and 7 bases at J, leaving 8 bases unmatched. The CDR3 reads CSVLQGAGEQYF. The CDR3, as DNA: TGCAGCGTGCTTCAGGGGGCGGGTGAGCAGTACTTC.

This clone was found once. The J gene is TRBJ2-6, the V gene TRBV6-5, with D maybe TRBD2 (5 bases). V gave up 5 bases and J gave up 1 base, with 9 bases separating them. There are 15 residues in the CDR3. Germline CDR1 reads MNHEY; CDR2 reads SVGAGI. CDR3 bases: TGTGCCAGCAGTCCCGGACTGTCTGGGGCCAACGTCCTGACTTTC. Its translation is CASSPGLSGANVLTF.

The chain has TRBV30 and TRBJ2-7; 8 bases are a match to TRBD1. The germline V gene encodes CDR1 GTSNPN and CDR2 SVGIG (reference sequence). V shed 3 bases, J shed 3 bases, and the junction held 4 bases outside the gene matches. CDR3 length: 13 amino acids. Here the CDR3 DNA reads TGTGCCTGGAGGGACAGGGTTAACTACGAGCAGTACTTC. Translating it yields CAWRDRVNYEQYF.

The V and J genes are TRBV6-5 and TRBJ1-2; D remains unclear. V lost 7 bases, J lost 6 bases, and 15 bases lay in between. This CDR3 spans 13 amino acids. Germline assignment: CDR1 MNHEY and CDR2 SVGAGI. The CDR3 DNA reads TGTGCCAGCACCCTTAACGGACTAGATGGCTACACCTTC. Encoded protein: CASTLNGLDGYTF.

This rearrangement joins TRBV7-8 to TRBJ2-7; possible D gene TRBD1, 6 bases. The germline CDR1 and CDR2 sequences are SGHVS and FQNEAQ. This CDR3 spans 14 amino acids. Trimming removed 1 base from V and 3 bases from J, with 10 bases in between. The CDR3 loop reads CASSLVQGGYEQYF. The CDR3 DNA is TGTGCCAGCAGCTTAGTACAGGGTGGCTACGAGCAGTACTTC.

This clone was recorded a few times. This chain connects TRBV19 to TRBJ1-1; D uncertain. Looked up from germline, CDR1 is LNHDA and CDR2 is SQIVND (reference sequence). V lost 5 bases and J lost 2, with 9 bases in between. This CDR3 contains 13 residues. Here the CDR3 reads CASSPSLNTEAFF. The CDR3 DNA reads TGTGCCAGTAGTCCCAGTTTAAACACTGAAGCTTTCTTT.

The rearrangement uses TRBV6-5 and TRBJ1-2, with a tentative D call TRBD1 (6 bases). CDR3 length equals 14 residues. The V gene's germline CDR1 is MNHEY and CDR2 SVGAGI. The V gene lost 4 bases and the J gene lost 4 bases, with 13 bases spanning the gap. CDR3 in amino acids: CASSSDRVRYGYTF. CDR3 nucleotide sequence: TGTGCCAGCAGTTCGGACAGAGTCCGCTATGGCTACACCTTC.